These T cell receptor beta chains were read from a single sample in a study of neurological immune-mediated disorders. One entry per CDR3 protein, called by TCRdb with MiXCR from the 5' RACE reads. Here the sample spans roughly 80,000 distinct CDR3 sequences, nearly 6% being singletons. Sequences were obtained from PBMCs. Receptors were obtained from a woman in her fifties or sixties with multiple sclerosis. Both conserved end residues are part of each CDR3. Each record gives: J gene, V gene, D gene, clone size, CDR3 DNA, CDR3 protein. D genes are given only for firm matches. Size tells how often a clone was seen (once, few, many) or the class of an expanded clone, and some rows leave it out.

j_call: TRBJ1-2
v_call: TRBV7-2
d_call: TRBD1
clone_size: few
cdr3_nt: TGTGCCAGCAGCCCCGATGACAGGGCGTATGGCTACACCTTC
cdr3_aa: CASSPDDRAYGYTF

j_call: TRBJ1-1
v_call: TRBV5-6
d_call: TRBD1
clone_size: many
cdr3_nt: TGTGCCAGCAGTTGGGACAGGATGAACACTGAAGCTTTCTTT
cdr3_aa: CASSWDRMNTEAFF

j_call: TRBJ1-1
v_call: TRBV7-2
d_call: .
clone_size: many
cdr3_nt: TGTGCCAGCAGCTTCGGGATGACATCAAATGAAGCTTTCTTT
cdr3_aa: CASSFGMTSNEAFF

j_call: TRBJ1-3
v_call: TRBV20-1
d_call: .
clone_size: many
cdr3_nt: TGCGGACAAACAGCGAACTCTGGAAACACCATATATTTT
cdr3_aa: CGQTANSGNTIYF

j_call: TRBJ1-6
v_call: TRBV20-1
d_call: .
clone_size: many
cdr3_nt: TGCAGTGCTAGGCCTACAGGGAACTCACCCCTCCACTTT
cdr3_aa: CSARPTGNSPLHF

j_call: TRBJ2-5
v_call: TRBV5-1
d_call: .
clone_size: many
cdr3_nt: TGCGCCAGCAGCTTGGATGTGGTGTCAGGGGAAGAGACCCAGTACTTC
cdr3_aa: CASSLDVVSGEETQYF

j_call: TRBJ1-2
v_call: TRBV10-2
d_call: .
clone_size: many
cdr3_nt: TGCGCCAGCAGTGAGTCTCTGCTCCTAGGGACCTATGGCTACACCTTC
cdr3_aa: CASSESLLLGTYGYTF

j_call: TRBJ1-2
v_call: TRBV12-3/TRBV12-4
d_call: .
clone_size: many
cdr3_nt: TGTGCCAGCAGTTTGTTGCAGGGGATTGGTGGCTACACCTTC
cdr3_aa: CASSLLQGIGGYTF

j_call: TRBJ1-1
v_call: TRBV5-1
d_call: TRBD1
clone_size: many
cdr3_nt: TGCGCCAGCAGCTCTGTGGGTGGACAGGGGGGAAGAAGAACTGAAGCTTTCTTT
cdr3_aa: CASSSVGGQGGRRTEAFF

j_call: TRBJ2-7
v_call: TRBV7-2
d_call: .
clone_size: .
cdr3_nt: TGTGCCAGCAGCGTACTGAGCGAGCAGTACTTC
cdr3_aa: CASSVLSEQYF

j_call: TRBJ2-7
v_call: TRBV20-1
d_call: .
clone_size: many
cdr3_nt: TGCAGTGTTAACGCCGGGACCCTTATCTACGAGCAGTACTTC
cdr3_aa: CSVNAGTLIYEQYF

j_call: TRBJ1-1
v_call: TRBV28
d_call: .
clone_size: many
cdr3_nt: TGTGCCAGCAGCCCCCCCGGGGCAGGAACTGAAGCTTTCTTT
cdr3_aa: CASSPPGAGTEAFF

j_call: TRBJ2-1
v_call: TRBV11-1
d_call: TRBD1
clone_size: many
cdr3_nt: TGTGCCAGCAGCTTAGTCCTGGGACAGGGTACCTACAATGAGCAGTTCTTC
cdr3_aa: CASSLVLGQGTYNEQFF

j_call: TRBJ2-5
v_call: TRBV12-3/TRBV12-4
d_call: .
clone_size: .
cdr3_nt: TGTGCCAGTAGTAGTGGTGGCAGGGGTCTGAAGAGTCGGTCAGAGCCCACCCAGTACTTC
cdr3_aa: CASSSGGRGLKSRSEPTQYF

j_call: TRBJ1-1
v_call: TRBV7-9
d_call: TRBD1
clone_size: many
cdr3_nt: TGTGCCAGCAGCGCCGGGACAGTGAACACTGAAGCTTTCTTT
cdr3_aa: CASSAGTVNTEAFF

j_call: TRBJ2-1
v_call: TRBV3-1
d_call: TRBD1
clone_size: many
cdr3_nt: TGTGCCAGCAGCCAAGATTGGGACAGGGGTAACAATGAGCAGTTCTTC
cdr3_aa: CASSQDWDRGNNEQFF

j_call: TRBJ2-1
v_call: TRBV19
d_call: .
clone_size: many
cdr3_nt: TGTGCCAGTAGTATAGGCCGGGACCCGGGCTACAATGAGCAGTTCTTC
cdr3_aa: CASSIGRDPGYNEQFF

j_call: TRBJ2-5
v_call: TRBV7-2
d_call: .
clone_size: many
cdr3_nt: TGTGCCAGCAGCTTAGTGGTCAGTCTGGTAGAGACCCAGTACTTC
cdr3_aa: CASSLVVSLVETQYF

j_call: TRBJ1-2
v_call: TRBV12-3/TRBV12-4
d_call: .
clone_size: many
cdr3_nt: TGTGCCAGCGATAGGGGGAATGGCTACACCTTC
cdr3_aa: CASDRGNGYTF

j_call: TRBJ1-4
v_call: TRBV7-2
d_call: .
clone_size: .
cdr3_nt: TGTGCCAGCAGCCCTAGCACACACGGGAATGAAAAACTGTTTTTT
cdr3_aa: CASSPSTHGNEKLFF

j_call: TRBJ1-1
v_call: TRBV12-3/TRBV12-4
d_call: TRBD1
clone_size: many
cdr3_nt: TGTGCCAGCAGGGGGACAGGAGAGAACACTGAAGCTTTCTTT
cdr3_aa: CASRGTGENTEAFF

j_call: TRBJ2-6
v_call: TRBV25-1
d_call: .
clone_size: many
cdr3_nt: TGTGCCAGCAGTGATTTGGGTCTGAACTCTGGGGCCAACGTCCTGACTTTC
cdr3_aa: CASSDLGLNSGANVLTF

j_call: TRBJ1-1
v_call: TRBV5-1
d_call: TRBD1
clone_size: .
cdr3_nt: TGCGCCAGCAGCTTGGACAGGGGGCTGTCGAACACTGAAGCTTTCTTT
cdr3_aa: CASSLDRGLSNTEAFF

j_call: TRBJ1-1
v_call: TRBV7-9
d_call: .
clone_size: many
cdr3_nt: TGTGCCAGCAGCTCTCCCGGGACACAGATGAACACTGAAGCTTTCTTT
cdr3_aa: CASSSPGTQMNTEAFF

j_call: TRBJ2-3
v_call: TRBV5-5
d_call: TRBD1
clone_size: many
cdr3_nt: TGTGCCAGCAGCCCCCGGCGACAGGGCGACACAGATACGCAGTATTTT
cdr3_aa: CASSPRRQGDTDTQYF

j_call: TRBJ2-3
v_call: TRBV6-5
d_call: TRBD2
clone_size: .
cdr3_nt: TGTGCCAGCAGTTACGGGACTAGAGGGCCGGATACGCAGTATTTT
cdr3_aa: CASSYGTRGPDTQYF

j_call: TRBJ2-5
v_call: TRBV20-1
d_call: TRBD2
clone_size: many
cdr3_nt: TGCAGTGCACCATTACTAGCGGGGGAAGAGACCCAGTACTTC
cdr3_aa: CSAPLLAGEETQYF

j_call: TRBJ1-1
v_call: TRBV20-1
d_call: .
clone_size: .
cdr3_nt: TGCAGTGCACCCGACAGGAACACTGAAGCTTTCTTT
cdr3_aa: CSAPDRNTEAFF

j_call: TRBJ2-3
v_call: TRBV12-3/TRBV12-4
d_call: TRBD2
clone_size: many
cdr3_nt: TGTGCCAGCAGTTTAAAGGGCGGGGGGGGCACAGATACGCAGTATTTT
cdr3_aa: CASSLKGGGGTDTQYF

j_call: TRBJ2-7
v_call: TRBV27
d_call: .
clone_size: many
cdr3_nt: TGTGCCAGCAGTTTAGGTGACGTTTCCTACGAGCAGTACTTC
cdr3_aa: CASSLGDVSYEQYF

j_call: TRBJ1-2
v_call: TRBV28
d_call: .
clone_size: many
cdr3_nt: TGTGCCAGCAGTTTCTCGGGGGGCTACTGGGGCTACACCTTC
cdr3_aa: CASSFSGGYWGYTF

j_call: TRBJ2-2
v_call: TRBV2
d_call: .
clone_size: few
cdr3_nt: TGTGCCAGCAGCGGGGACGTCGGGGAGCTGTTTTTT
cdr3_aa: CASSGDVGELFF